This T cell receptor beta chain was obtained from a study of CD8 T cells in Susac syndrome. On the study more broadly: Sequenced Susac syndrome patients included over 5 with active disease and roughly 8 who were in remission. Patients with Susac syndrome were therapy-naive, on corticosteroids, or on intravenous immunoglobulin alone at blood draw. Study-level results: Across the total CD8+ repertoires, sixteen Susac-specific public clones were found. The CD8+ TEMRA repertoires yielded a few such clones.

It was with random hexamers that roughly 0.45 to 1 ug RNA was reverse transcribed. Using its own MiXCR run on the immunoSEQ multiplex PCR reads, TCRdb lists one record per CDR3 protein. The data hold about 130,000 distinct CDR3 sequences, with approximately 95% observed a single time. In the case of this clonotype: No antigen is known for it.

V lost 10 bases, J lost 7 bases, and 8 bases lay in between. This CDR3 is built from 11 residues. CDR1 and CDR2 from the germline V gene are MDHEN and SYDVKM. Sequencing targeted TCR beta in T cells from blood (CD8+ and CD4+). The source is a human donor with Susac syndrome. Input material: CD8+ T cells from PBMCs. The gene calls are TRBV28 and TRBJ2-6; D possibly corresponds to TRBD2 (5 bases). The CDR3 nucleotides are TGTGCCATCGAGGGAGCCAACGTCCTGACTTTC. As protein: CAIEGANVLTF.